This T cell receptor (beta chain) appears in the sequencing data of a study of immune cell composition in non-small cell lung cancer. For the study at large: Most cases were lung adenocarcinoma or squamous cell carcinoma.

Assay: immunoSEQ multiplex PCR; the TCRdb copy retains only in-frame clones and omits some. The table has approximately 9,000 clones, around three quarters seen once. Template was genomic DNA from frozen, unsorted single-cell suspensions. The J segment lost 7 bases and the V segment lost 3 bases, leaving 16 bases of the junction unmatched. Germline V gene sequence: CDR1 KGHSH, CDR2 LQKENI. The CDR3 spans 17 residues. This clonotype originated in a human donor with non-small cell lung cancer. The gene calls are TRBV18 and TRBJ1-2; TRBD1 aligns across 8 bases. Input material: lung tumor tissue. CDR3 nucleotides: TGTGCCAGCTCACCCACAGGGGGTGGAGCTTTTTCTGGTGGCTACACCTTC. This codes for CASSPTGGGAFSGGYTF.